This T cell receptor beta chain was identified in a study of T cell responses to AZD1222 COVID-19 vaccine (dated by TCRdb to the early 2020s). Broadly, across the study: Because spike-specific TCR depth and breadth did not differ between the two schedules, AZD1222 recipients who got a second dose at roughly 4 weeks were pooled with those who got a second dose at roughly 12 weeks. TCR sequencing was performed for roughly 250 trial participants, of whom 200 to 220 were given two doses of AZD1222 and around 25 were given two doses of MenACWY control vaccine. Trial participants were enrolled into age subgroups of 18-55, 56-69 and 70-plus years, which contained roughly 140, 27 and 60 TCR-sequenced participants, respectively. Overall study outcomes, separate from this receptor: Participants were mostly white British, with more females than males. The authors suggested clonal diversity may have been underestimated. Vaccine-associated CD4 TCRs spanned the whole spike protein, with dominant responses in regions 160-218 and 743-854. Conclusions about previously exposed vaccinees were limited because only a handful of AZD1222 recipients were SARS-CoV-2 seropositive at baseline. The 56-69-year group was small, and its depth increase did not reach significance, likely because of low power. Because no day 14 peak-response samples were available, the repertoires could be characterized only after the peak T cell response. Spike-specific TCR breadth and depth rose significantly after two AZD1222 doses compared with day 0 and with MenACWY recipients. Reportedly, close to half of the unique spike-specific TCRs recognized epitopes lying outside the regions that are mutated in the B.1.351 and B.1.1.7 variants.

Note on this clone: Its cognate antigen has yet to be identified. No quality values exist for individual bases; no much larger clone is one base distant.

The time point label, as the study defines it: baseline before first vaccination. Vaccinee samples were obtained from the UK trials COV001 and COV002, which included a single-blind randomized controlled phase 2/3 trial of AZD1222 (ChAdOx1 nCoV-19) in healthy adults. For TCRbeta chain sequencing, PBMC samples were collected from trial participants at day 0 and at day 28 after the second dose. Its CDR3 holds 17 amino acids, cysteine through phenylalanine. The DNA shown is the 51-base CDR3, in frame from base 1. The V end gives up 8 bases and the J end 2 bases, leaving 13 bases in the junction not matched to a gene. The CDR3 regions of human TCRbeta chains were subjected to immunosequencing. In the original analysis: Repertoire TCRs were checked for matches against a reference library of SARS-CoV-2-specific TCRs that had been generated using the MIRA antigen-specificity platform. Breadth was defined as the fraction of unique TCRs that were SARS-CoV-2-associated, and depth was defined as the fraction of total T cells that were SARS-CoV-2-associated. Using the MIRA data, every spike-specific TCR was mapped to the spike region that the TCR reacted to and assigned to either a CD4 or a CD8 class. Log10-transformed breadth and depth values were compared by one-way ANOVA with Sidak's multiple comparisons tests. TCRdb limited this immuneACCESS table to in-frame rearrangements with V and J called. A share of clones is missing; checked studies link under half to unresolved V genes, and the rest is unexplained. The V and J calls and clone size were taken over from that table, and D and trimming were inferred from the DNA. Recorded for this sample are around 69,000 clones; 84% of them occurred a single time. The ten largest account for 7.3% of the sample.

The receptor chain draws on TRBV23-1 and TRBJ2-2, with 8 bases aligning to TRBD2. TRBV23-1 is designated an ORF whose function remains uncertain. The origin of this receptor is an adult in good health. The starting material was peripheral blood, obtained on day 0 of AZD1222 vaccination. The DNA sequence follows: TGCGCCAGCCCCAGGCTTGCGGGGGGTCGAAACACCGGGGAGCTGTTTTTT. It translates as CASPRLAGGRNTGELFF.